The present T cell receptor (beta chain) was sequenced within a study of CD8 T cells in Susac syndrome. Notes on the study in general: The authors acknowledged that their TCR sequencing and HLA analysis involved a relatively small number of individuals.

The RNA, about 0.45 to 1 ug, was put through reverse transcription using random hexamers. With immunoSEQ multiplex PCR, TCR beta CDR3 was amplified across 54 Vbeta and 13 Jbeta. TCRdb itself ran the immunoSEQ multiplex PCR reads through MiXCR, one entry per CDR3 protein. The data show about 300,000 distinct CDR3 sequences, about 89% seen once. Sequencing of TCR beta covered CD8+ and CD4+ T cells obtained from blood. The patients who served as multiple sclerosis controls were treatment-naive and had stable or active relapsing-remitting disease that fulfilled the revised McDonald criteria. This CDR3 is built from 21 residues. Germline CDR1 SNHLY, CDR2 FYNNEI. Trimming removed 6 bases from V and 8 bases from J, with 38 bases in between. With respect to this clonotype: No antigen is known for it.

Sequenced sample: CD8+ T cells from PBMCs. The source is a human donor with multiple sclerosis. This sequence joins TRBV2 and TRBJ2-1; TRBD1 might be the D (5 bases). The DNA for the CDR3 is TGTGCCAGCAGCCAGGGTCATGGGTTGAACGTAGGAGTAAGTCCAGACGATGAGCAGTTCTTC. Its translation: CASSQGHGLNVGVSPDDEQFF.